The subject of this entry is one T cell receptor beta chain. The CDR3 contains 14 residues. V trimming: 8 bases; J trimming: 2 bases; junction bases outside the gene matches: 5. CDR1 and CDR2 (germline): KGHDR, SFDVKD. The data were obtained in a study of blood T cell repertoires in COVID-19. Some clones are missing from TCRdb's copy, which holds only in-frame ones; the method was immunoSEQ multiplex PCR. Of around 280,000 clones in the sample, approximately 86% were seen once. The source material was peripheral blood. The rearrangement joins TRBV24-1 to TRBJ2-1, with 7 bases that match TRBD2. The TCR comes from a man between 65 and 85 years old with acute or convalescent COVID-19. The DNA of the CDR3 is TGTGCCACCAACTGGGGGGGTACCTACAATGAGCAGTTCTTC. Protein: CATNWGGTYNEQFF.